This TCR beta chain was identified in a study of CD8+ T cells in alopecia areata. Notes on this clone: The antigen is unknown.

cDNA reverse transcribed from extracted RNA served as the sequencing template. Clones were sequenced by immunoSEQ multiplex PCR, and TCRdb holds only the in-frame ones, with some missing. Of about 76,000 clones detected, approximately 30% appear once; the ten largest clones hold more than 13%. Study-level points and caveats: In patients, TCRs were shared less clearly than in mice, and HLA may possibly be involved.

The sample's treatment: oral pan-JAK inhibitor, 5-10 mg twice daily. The TCR originated in a human donor with alopecia areata. The sequenced sample was CD8+ T cells sorted from blood, obtained at week 4, from a patient treated with tofacitinib.

CDR3 loop: CASSLTSGRAQFF. In DNA, the CDR3 is TGTGCCAGCAGCTTGACTAGCGGGAGAGCCCAGTTCTTC. J is TRBJ2-1 and V is TRBV7-3; 12 bases line up with TRBD2. This CDR3 has 13 residues. Trimming took 3 bases from V and 13 from J; bases not matched to a gene: 4. Germline V gene lookup returns CDR1 SGHTA and CDR2 FQGTGA.